A selection of T cell receptor beta chains follows, all from one sample in a study of early T cells in non-severe SARS-CoV-2 infection. TCRdb recomputed calls from the 5' RACE reads with MiXCR, one row per CDR3 protein. This table holds approximately 48,000 distinct CDR3 sequences, around 6.9% found once. The source was whole blood, collected at baseline. Receptors were obtained from an adult who was a healthcare worker with PCR-confirmed SARS-CoV-2 infection or an uninfected control (not recorded which). Both conserved end residues are part of each CDR3. Fields, in order: D gene, V gene, clone size, J gene, CDR3 DNA, CDR3 protein. D genes are given only for firm matches. Where a row states a size, it is once, few, many or the class of an expanded clone; other rows omit it.

-	TRBV7-9	-	TRBJ2-3	TGTGCCAGCAGCTTGGGGGACTCTCGAAATACGCAGTATTTT	CASSLGDSRNTQYF
-	TRBV28	many	TRBJ1-4	TGTGCCAGCAGTTTACAGGGATCTAATGAAAAACTGTTTTTT	CASSLQGSNEKLFF
-	TRBV5-5	many	TRBJ1-2	TGTGCCAGCAGCTTTGAACAGGGAGGCTATGGCTACACCTTC	CASSFEQGGYGYTF
-	TRBV19	many	TRBJ2-3	TGTGCCAGTAGTATATCCTCTAGCACAGATACGCAGTATTTT	CASSISSSTDTQYF
TRBD2	TRBV28	-	TRBJ2-1	TGTGCCAGCAGTACCTCTAGCGGGGGAGCCTACAATGAGCAGTTCTTC	CASSTSSGGAYNEQFF
TRBD1	TRBV5-5	many	TRBJ1-2	TGTGCCAGCAGCTTGGGGACAGGGGACCATGGTGGCTACACCTTC	CASSLGTGDHGGYTF
-	TRBV6-5	many	TRBJ2-3	TGTGCCAGCAGTTACTCCCTGACAAGCACAGATACGCAGTATTTT	CASSYSLTSTDTQYF
-	TRBV20-1	few	TRBJ1-5	TGCAGTGCTAGCTCTACGGGAGGGAGCAATCAGCCCCAGCATTTT	CSASSTGGSNQPQHF
-	TRBV2	many	TRBJ1-1	TGTGCCAGCAGTGAAGGGGAGGTCACTGAAGCTTTCTTT	CASSEGEVTEAFF
-	TRBV2	many	TRBJ2-5	TGTGCCAGCAGGAGGGAGTGGGGGCAAGAGACCCAGTACTTC	CASRREWGQETQYF
-	TRBV7-2	few	TRBJ2-7	TGTGCCAGCAGCTTAGCGAGAACAGGTCACGAGCAGTACTTC	CASSLARTGHEQYF
-	TRBV6-2/TRBV6-3	few	TRBJ1-6	TGTGCCAGCAGTTACCGGGGGGCGCAAAATTCACCCCTCCACTTT	CASSYRGAQNSPLHF
-	TRBV20-1	many	TRBJ2-7	TGCAGTGCTATCCGGGTCCTTACTGGTTTTGAGCAGTACTTC	CSAIRVLTGFEQYF
TRBD1	TRBV24-1	few	TRBJ2-1	TGTGCCACCAGTGATCGGACAGGGAGTTTCTACAATGAGCAGTTCTTC	CATSDRTGSFYNEQFF
-	TRBV10-2	-	TRBJ2-1	TGCGCCAGCAGTGGGGAACGGAGCTCCTACAATGAGCAGTTCTTC	CASSGERSSYNEQFF
TRBD1	TRBV15	many	TRBJ2-1	TGTGCCACCAGCGGGCGGACAGGGCGTTCTGAGCAGTTCTTC	CATSGRTGRSEQFF
-	TRBV11-2	few	TRBJ2-5	TGTGCCAGCAGCGATGGAGGCCTGGTGACCCAGTACTTC	CASSDGGLVTQYF
TRBD1	TRBV5-4	few	TRBJ2-3	TGTGCCAGCAGGTCCGGGACAGAAAGCACAGATACGCAGTATTTT	CASRSGTESTDTQYF
-	TRBV5-8	many	TRBJ2-5	TGTGCCAGCAGCCCCGGGGTAGCGGACTCTCAAGAGACCCAGTACTTC	CASSPGVADSQETQYF
TRBD2	TRBV7-6	-	TRBJ2-3	TGTGCCAGCAGCTTAGTTGAGACTAGCGGGGTTACCCTCACAGATACGCAGTATTTT	CASSLVETSGVTLTDTQYF
-	TRBV28	few	TRBJ2-7	TGTGCCAGCGGGGGCCGGGCTGGGACCGCCTACGAGCAGTACTTC	CASGGRAGTAYEQYF
TRBD1	TRBV20-1	medium-sized	TRBJ2-7	TGCAGTGCTAGAGATTCCGGGCAGGGGGAACTGGGGCAGTACTTC	CSARDSGQGELGQYF
-	TRBV6-5	-	TRBJ2-2	TGTGCCAGCAGTAAACTGACAGGTGGCACCGGGGAGCTGTTTTTT	CASSKLTGGTGELFF
-	TRBV20-1	many	TRBJ2-7	TGCAGTGCTAGAGATCAGCCCTACGAGCAGTACTTC	CSARDQPYEQYF